These 8 T cell receptor beta chains originate from one sample sequenced in a study of cytomegalovirus exposure and HLA in healthy donors. The PCR used 60 Vbeta and 13 Jbeta primers. The assay was immunoSEQ multiplex PCR, and TCRdb's table has in-frame clones only and misses some. The table lists more than 90,000 clones. The material sequenced was PBMCs. All receptors derive from a man aged 25 to 40 in good health and CMV-seronegative.

CDR3 loop: CASSSLGQGAAGANVLTF. The DNA of the CDR3 is TGCGCCAGCAGCTCCCTCGGACAGGGGGCGGCTGGGGCCAACGTCCTGACTTTC. The V call is TRBV5-1, the J call TRBJ2-6; 11 nucleotides agree with TRBD1. CDR3 length: 18 amino acids. V dropped 3 bases and J dropped 2; count of bases not matched to a gene: 7. Germline CDR1 and CDR2: SGHRS and YFSETQ.

Details on this clone: One junction end disagrees with the germline gene, perhaps due to a read error. Other DNA sequences in this specimen translate into the identical CDR3. This chain uses TRBV5-1 with TRBJ2-3, with TRBD2 matching over 7 bases. This CDR3 is 18 amino acids long. Germline assignment: CDR1 SGHRS and CDR2 YFSETQ. CDR3 sequence (DNA): TGCGCTAGCAGCTTGCGGGGAGGGAGGGGTGCTAGCACAGATACGCAGTATTTT. It codes for CASSLRGGRGASTDTQYF.

The chain carries TRBV25-1 and TRBJ1-6; tentatively, D is TRBD1 (5 bases). This CDR3 contains 13 residues. Deletions cut 4 bases from V and 13 bases from J, with 14 bases between. Germline assignment: CDR1 MGHDK and CDR2 SYGVNS. CDR3 DNA: TGTGCCAGCAGTGCAAAAGGGGCGGCGCCCCTCCACTTT. Its translation is CASSAKGAAPLHF.

The chain uses TRBV7-9 and TRBJ2-3; 10 bases agree with TRBD2. V lost 5 bases to trimming and J lost 2 bases; unmatched junction nucleotides: 10. The germline V gene has CDR1 SEHNR and CDR2 FQNEAQ (reference sequence). The CDR3 is 17 residues long. The DNA of the CDR3 is TGTGCCAGCAGCATAAGAACTAGCGGGGAGTACACAGATACGCAGTATTTT. Protein sequence: CASSIRTSGEYTDTQYF.

V and J are TRBV5-6 and TRBJ2-7; tentatively, D is TRBD1 (7 bases). From germline, CDR1 is SGHDT and CDR2 YYEEEE. The CDR3 is 18 residues long. Trimming took 4 bases from V and 4 from J, leaving 27 bases between them. In nucleotides, the CDR3 is TGTGCCAGCAGCCGATTCGGCCGGCTTTTACAGGGGAGGTACGAGCAGTACTTC. Amino acids: CASSRFGRLLQGRYEQYF.

The chain employs TRBV5-8 and TRBJ1-1; D remains ambiguous. Trimming removed 4 bases at V and 10 bases at J, with 8 bases between. Germline CDR1 and CDR2: SGHTS and YDEGEE. CDR3 length: 10 amino acids. The CDR3 DNA follows: TGTGCCAGCAGCCCCTGGGCAGCTTTCTTT. Translating it yields CASSPWAAFF.

The chain joins TRBV7-2 to TRBJ2-4, with D perhaps matching TRBD2 (6 bases). The CDR3 runs 16 residues. Germline V lookup: CDR1 SGHTA, CDR2 FQGNSA. Trimming shortened V by 5 bases and J by 3 bases, and 17 bases separated the two germline ends. CDR3 in amino acids: CASSPLGSGVKNIQYF. CDR3 nucleotides: TGTGCCAGCAGCCCCCTGGGGTCGGGGGTCAAAAACATTCAGTACTTC.

The CDR3 region is CASSLLGQPTDTQYF. CDR3 sequence (DNA): TGCGCCAGCAGCTTGCTAGGACAGCCCACAGATACGCAGTATTTT. The chain uses TRBV5-1 and TRBJ2-3, with a weak D call TRBD1 (6 bases). Germline V gene data show CDR1 as SGHRS and CDR2 as YFSETQ. This CDR3 is 15 amino acids long. Trimming cost V 1 base and J 2 bases, with 11 bases left between them. Filled out from reference TRBV5-1 and TRBJ2-3, the complete variable domain reads KAGVTQTPRYLIKTRGQQVTLSCSPISGHRSVSWYQQTPGQGLQFLFEYFSETQRNKGNFPGRFSGRQFSNSRSEMNVSTLELGDSALYLCASSLLGQPTDTQYFGPGTRLTVL.